Following are 24 T cell receptor beta chains from one sample sequenced in a study of cytomegalovirus exposure and HLA in healthy donors. With 60 Vbeta and 13 Jbeta primers, the PCR was carried out. Repertoires were generated with immunoSEQ multiplex PCR, while TCRdb's copy carries only in-frame clones and drops some. Found here are about 100,000 clones, roughly 80% of them singletons; the top ten hold approximately 2.4%. The material sequenced was PBMCs. The receptors derive from a man younger than 45 in good health and CMV-seronegative.

The chain recombines TRBV7-6 with TRBJ2-7; 9 bases are a match to TRBD2. The CDR3 has 15 residues. V lost 3 bases and J lost 5; bases outside the gene matches: 8. Germline CDR1 is SGHVS and CDR2 is FNYEAQ. The CDR3 coding sequence is TGTGCCAGCAGCTTGGGCGGGGGGGCCGGGGACGAGCAGTACTTC. Translating it yields CASSLGGGAGDEQYF.

The rearrangement uses TRBV19 and TRBJ1-5; a possible D gene is TRBD1 (6 bases). There are 16 residues in the CDR3. The germline V and J ends were trimmed by 4 bases and 3 bases, with 16 bases remaining between them. Germline V gene sequence: CDR1 LNHDA, CDR2 SQIVND (reference sequence). CDR3 amino acids: CASSKPSGVFNQPQHF. DNA of the CDR3: TGTGCCAGTAGTAAACCATCAGGGGTATTCAATCAGCCCCAGCATTTT. The whole variable domain, filled in from reference TRBV19 and TRBJ1-5, reads DGGITQSPKYLFRKEGQNVTLSCEQNLNHDAMYWYRQDPGQGLRLIYYSQIVNDFQKGDIAEGYSVSREKKESFPLTVTSAQKNPTAFYLCASSKPSGVFNQPQHFGDGTRLSIL.

The V call is TRBV11-1, the J call TRBJ1-1; D not certain. Germline lookup yields CDR1 SGHAT and CDR2 FQDESV (reference sequence). V was trimmed by 1 base and J by 4 bases, leaving 4 bases between them. The CDR3 runs 12 residues. In nucleotides, the CDR3 is TGTGCCAGCAGCTTAGTCGGCACTGAAGCTTTCTTT. It codes for CASSLVGTEAFF.

The rearrangement uses TRBV30 and TRBJ1-2, with a weak D call TRBD1 (6 bases). This CDR3 has 14 residues. V lost 2 bases to trimming and J lost 2 bases, with 12 bases between them. Germline assignment: CDR1 GTSNPN and CDR2 SVGIG (reference sequence). CDR3 DNA: TGTGCCTGGAGTCAAGGACAGTTCAACTATGGCTACACCTTC. Translating it yields CAWSQGQFNYGYTF.

The CDR3 nucleotides are TGTGCCAGCAGCCCGCGACAGGGCGCGGAGGAGCAGTACTTC. It is translated as CASSPRQGAEEQYF. The V call is TRBV11-2, the J call TRBJ2-7; 7 bases line up with TRBD1. V dropped 5 bases and J dropped 7; count of bases not matched to a gene: 11. This CDR3 spans 14 amino acids. Per the germline V gene, CDR1 is SGHAT and CDR2 is FQNNGV.

V and J are TRBV30 and TRBJ2-4; the D gene is possibly TRBD1 (6 bases). The CDR3 is 13 residues long. Trimming shortened V by 3 bases and J by 4 bases, and 10 bases separated the two germline ends. Germline CDR1 is GTSNPN and CDR2 is SVGIG (reference sequence). The CDR3: CAWSGTSKNIQYF. CDR3 sequence (DNA): TGTGCCTGGAGCGGGACATCTAAAAACATTCAGTACTTC.

The CDR3 region is CASRDRGLRNTIYF. The CDR3, as DNA: TGTGCCAGCCGGGACAGGGGGCTGCGGAACACCATATATTTT. The genes are TRBV19 and TRBJ1-3; TRBD1 matches 12 bases. V dropped 9 bases and J dropped 7; count of bases not matched to a gene: 7. CDR1 LNHDA and CDR2 SQIVND come from the germline V gene (reference sequence). The CDR3 consists of 14 residues.

DNA of the CDR3: TGTGCCACTGACAGGGGTAACGAAGCTTTCTTT. This translates into CATDRGNEAFF. This chain connects TRBV19 to TRBJ1-1; TRBD1 agrees at 8 bases. The trim removed 10 bases at V and 8 bases at J, leaving 6 bases unmatched. The germline V gene encodes CDR1 LNHDA and CDR2 SQIVND (reference sequence). CDR3 length: 11 residues.

Points on this clone: Germline is not matched at one junction end, which may reflect a read error. The gene calls are TRBV9 and TRBJ2-7, with a possible D match to TRBD2 (6 bases). The CDR3 runs to 15 residues. CDR1 and CDR2 (germline): SGDLS, YYNGEE. In nucleotides, the CDR3 is TGTGCCAGCAGCGTAGGGGTCGGGAGCGGTTACGGGCAGTACTTC. This gives the protein CASSVGVGSGYGQYF.

The chain couples TRBV4-1 to TRBJ2-1; TRBD2 aligns across 11 bases. Germline V gene sequence: CDR1 MGHRA, CDR2 YSYEKL. The V and J ends lost 3 bases and 3 bases, in that order; junction bases with no gene match: 4. The CDR3 is 16 residues long. CDR3 amino acids: CASSHATSGGYNEQFF. DNA for the CDR3: TGCGCCAGCAGCCATGCTACTAGCGGGGGCTACAATGAGCAGTTCTTC.

The chain recombines TRBV29-1 with TRBJ2-7; D unresolved. V was cut by 6 bases and J by 5 bases, with 8 bases left in between. The CDR3 consists of 10 residues. Germline V gene sequence: CDR1 SQVTM, CDR2 ANQGSEA. In DNA form, the CDR3 reads TGCAGCGTCCTCGGAGACGAGCAGTACTTC. Protein: CSVLGDEQYF.

The J gene is TRBJ1-5, the V gene TRBV19; D gene unclear. The germline V gene encodes CDR1 LNHDA and CDR2 SQIVND (reference sequence). V was shortened by 5 bases and J by 0 bases, with 11 bases between the two germline ends. The CDR3 runs 15 residues. As DNA, the CDR3 is TGTGCCAGTAGTCGGACCGACTATAGCAATCAGCCCCAGCATTTT. Translated, it gives CASSRTDYSNQPQHF.

The J gene is TRBJ1-2, the V gene TRBV7-9; 7 nucleotides match TRBD1. J was trimmed by 4 bases and V by 5 bases; bases with no gene match: 4. Looked up from germline, CDR1 is SEHNR and CDR2 is FQNEAQ (reference sequence). CDR3 length: 13 residues. CDR3 nucleotide sequence: TGTGCCAGCAGCGCGGGACAGCCCTATGGCTACACCTTC. As protein: CASSAGQPYGYTF. Complete variable domain (other parts from reference TRBV7-9 and TRBJ1-2): DTGVSQNPRHKITKRGQNVTFRCDPISEHNRLYWYRQTLGQGPEFLTYFQNEAQLEKSRLLSDRFSAERPKGSFSTLEIQRTEQGDSAMYLCASSAGQPYGYTFGSGTRLTVV.

V and J are TRBV9 and TRBJ1-4, with D uncertain. Germline V lookup: CDR1 SGDLS, CDR2 YYNGEE. The CDR3 consists of 14 residues. The V end lost 0 bases, the J end lost 6 bases, and 9 bases lay between the germline ends. CDR3 nucleotides: TGTGCCAGCAGCGTAGATCTAGAAGATGAAAAACTGTTTTTT. Protein: CASSVDLEDEKLFF.

There are a few counts of this clone. The V gene is TRBV10-2, the J gene TRBJ1-1; TRBD1 might be the D (6 bases). The V end lost 3 bases, the J end lost 7 bases, and 9 bases lay between the germline ends. The germline V gene encodes CDR1 WSHSY and CDR2 SAAADI. CDR3 size: 12 residues. CDR3 in amino acids: CASSEGQNEAFF. DNA for the CDR3: TGCGCCAGCAGTGAAGGACAGAATGAAGCTTTCTTT.

The chain is built from TRBV30 and TRBJ2-7; 7 bases fit TRBD1. The CDR3 is 13 residues long. CDR1 and CDR2 from the germline V gene are GTSNPN and SVGIG (reference sequence). The ends lost 1 base at V and 5 bases at J; junction bases unmatched: 5. The chain's CDR3 is CAWSADRAHEQYF. As DNA, the CDR3 is TGTGCCTGGAGTGCCGACAGGGCCCACGAGCAGTACTTC. The complete variable domain, with remaining parts taken from reference TRBV30 and TRBJ2-7, reads SQTIHQWPATLVQPVGSPLSLECTVEGTSNPNLYWYRQAAGRGLQLLFYSVGIGQISSEVPQNLSASRPQDRQFILSSKKLLLSDSGFYLCAWSADRAHEQYFGPGTRLTVT.

As to this clone: The identical CDR3 is also encoded by other nucleotide sequences in the sample. This chain uses TRBV7-2 with TRBJ2-1; no firm D call. CDR1 is SGHTA, CDR2 FQGNSA, per germline. The CDR3 spans 12 residues. The ends were cut back, 1 base at V and 7 bases at J, with 5 bases in the middle. The chain's CDR3 is CASSLVGNEQFF. CDR3 in DNA: TGTGCCAGCAGCTTAGTCGGGAATGAGCAGTTCTTC. The full variable domain, its missing parts supplied by reference TRBV7-2 and TRBJ2-1, is GAGVSQSPSNKVTEKGKDVELRCDPISGHTALYWYRQSLGQGLEFLIYFQGNSAPDKSGLPSDRFSAERTGGSVSTLTIQRTQQEDSAVYLCASSLVGNEQFFGPGTRLTVL.

This chain connects TRBV18 to TRBJ1-5; no reliable D call. The germline V gene encodes CDR1 KGHSH and CDR2 LQKENI. Trimming pared 5 bases from V and 0 bases from J, leaving 8 bases between. The CDR3 has 14 amino acids. The CDR3 spells CASSGNPSNQPQHF. The CDR3 DNA sequence: TGTGCCAGCTCAGGCAACCCTAGCAATCAGCCCCAGCATTTT.

V and J are TRBV2 and TRBJ1-1, with D possibly TRBD1 on 6 matching bases. Germline lookup yields CDR1 SNHLY and CDR2 FYNNEI. The CDR3 covers 13 residues. V was pared by 8 bases and J by 3 bases, with 13 bases between. The CDR3 DNA sequence: TGTGCCAGCCAGGACAGTAGGTACACTGAAGCTTTCTTT. Its protein is CASQDSRYTEAFF.

The V and J genes are TRBV5-1 and TRBJ2-1; TRBD2 agrees at 13 bases. J was trimmed by 0 bases and V by 4 bases; bases with no gene match: 10. CDR3 size: 19 residues. Germline V gene data show CDR1 as SGHRS and CDR2 as YFSETQ. CDR3 loop: CASSTTGTSGKSSYNEQFF. The CDR3 region has the DNA TGCGCCAGCAGCACAACCGGGACTAGCGGGAAGAGCTCCTACAATGAGCAGTTCTTC.

V usage is TRBV5-8 and J usage is TRBJ1-6, with a possible D match to TRBD1 (6 bases). The V gene's germline CDR1 is SGHTS and CDR2 YDEGEE. Trimming removed 6 bases at V and 9 bases at J, with 22 bases between. CDR3 size: 16 residues. The CDR3 DNA follows: TGTGCCAGCATCCCAGACCTACAGGGTTCCTTTTCACCCCTCCACTTT. Amino acid sequence: CASIPDLQGSFSPLHF.

Comments on this clone: The junction does not match germline at one end; this may be a read error. The chain links TRBV2 to TRBJ2-3, with a weak D call TRBD1 (5 bases). There are 13 residues in the CDR3. Germline-derived CDR1 and CDR2 are SNHLY and FYNNEI. The CDR3 DNA reads TGTGCCAGCAGTGAAGGGGGCACCGATACGCAGTATTTT. The encoded protein is CASSEGGTDTQYF. Filled out from reference TRBV2 and TRBJ2-3, the complete variable domain reads EPEVTQTPSHQVTQMGQEVILRCVPISNHLYFYWYRQILGQKVEFLVSFYNNEISEKSEIFDDQFSVERPDGSNFTLKIRSTKLEDSAMYFCASSEGGTDTQYFGPGTRLTVL.

This clone occurred a few times. The V gene is TRBV6-1, the J gene TRBJ2-2; 10 nucleotides line up with TRBD2. The CDR3 length is 15 residues. With 6 bases clipped from V and 3 bases from J, the junction kept 4 bases outside the gene matches. CDR1 is MNHNS, CDR2 SASEGT, per germline. DNA for the CDR3: TGTGCCAGCAGCGGGACTAGCGCATACACCGGGGAGCTGTTTTTT. It translates to CASSGTSAYTGELFF.

The CDR3 spells CASTLLARMETQYF. CDR3 coding DNA: TGTGCCAGCACCCTACTAGCACGGATGGAGACCCAGTACTTC. This chain connects TRBV7-6 to TRBJ2-5, with D perhaps TRBD2 (6 bases). The CDR3 has 14 amino acids. CDR1 is SGHVS, CDR2 FNYEAQ, per germline. V lost 7 bases and J lost 5, with 17 bases in between. Drawing the rest from reference TRBV7-6 and TRBJ2-5, the complete variable domain is GAGVSQSPRYKVTKRGQDVALRCDPISGHVSLYWYRQALGQGPEFLTYFNYEAQQDKSGLPNDRFSAERPEGSISTLTIQRTEQRDSAMYRCASTLLARMETQYFGPGTRLLVL.